This T cell receptor (beta chain) appears in the sequencing data of a study of tumor and adjacent non-tumor tissue in lung cancer. Study information: Histology: 11 to 13 adenocarcinoma, a couple of squamous cell carcinoma, 1 small cell lung cancer.

The CDR3 spans 14 residues. Worth noting for this clonotype: Its antigen is as yet unknown. A junction end diverges from the germline sequence, so it may reflect a read error.

General study findings and limits: Normal lung showed higher cumulative top 100 clone frequency than tumor. Patients with more diverse tumor TCRs had worse survival.

This sample's RNA came from whole unsorted tissue. Between August and November 2014, newly diagnosed, chemotherapy-naive lung cancer patients underwent thoracic surgery in China. The library came from three nested PCR rounds adapted from ARM-PCR protocols. TCRdb re-called the multiplex PCR reads with MiXCR, one entry per CDR3 protein. The data hold fewer than 130,000 distinct CDR3 sequences, with over 75% observed a single time. The sample comprised lung tumor tissue. The gene calls are TRBV12-3 or TRBV12-4 and TRBJ1-2, with 10 bases identical to TRBD1. The source is a man between 65 and 85 years old with non-small cell lung cancer. The CDR3: CASKGQGRNYGYTF. CDR3 bases: TGTGCCAGCAAGGGACAGGGGCGGAACTATGGCTATACCTTC.